Below are 6 T cell receptor beta chains sequenced from a single sample in a study of CD8 T cells in ankylosing spondylitis. TCRdb used MiXCR to reprocess the 5' RACE reads, holding one entry per CDR3 protein. The table shows approximately 260,000 distinct CDR3 sequences, with approximately 9% occurring only once. Input material: blood, either unsorted or a sorted T cell fraction (not recorded which). The receptors were gathered from a male donor with ankylosing spondylitis or in good health (not recorded which).

This clonotype came up many times. This chain connects TRBV7-9 to TRBJ2-5, with no clear D. Germline CDR1 is SEHNR and CDR2 is FQNEAQ (reference sequence). The length of the CDR3 is 13 residues. Trimming took 4 bases from V and 2 from J, leaving 8 bases between them. CDR3 region: CASSSVRQETQYF. The DNA for the CDR3 is TGTGCCAGCAGCTCCGTGAGGCAAGAGACCCAGTACTTC.

V usage is TRBV5-1 and J usage is TRBJ2-3; TRBD2 might be the D (6 bases). The CDR3 spans 16 residues. V lost 0 bases, J lost 2 bases, and 13 bases lay in between. Germline values: CDR1 SGHRS, CDR2 YFSETQ. CDR3 residues: CASSLGGRPPTDTQYF. The CDR3 coding sequence is TGCGCCAGCAGCTTGGGAGGGAGGCCTCCCACAGATACGCAGTATTTT.

The chain combines TRBV30 with TRBJ1-4; a possible D gene is TRBD1 (5 bases). V was clipped by 3 bases and J by 13 bases, with 12 bases between them. The CDR3 covers 11 residues. Germline-derived CDR1 and CDR2 are GTSNPN and SVGIG (reference sequence). The CDR3 loop is CAWRLAGTLFF. CDR3 DNA sequence: TGTGCCTGGAGGTTAGCGGGGACACTGTTTTTT.

This clonotype appeared many times. The chain employs TRBV5-1 and TRBJ2-1; D uncertain. The CDR3 runs to 15 residues. The V and J ends lost 0 bases and 0 bases respectively, with 7 bases between them. CDR1 is SGHRS and CDR2 is YFSETQ in the germline V gene. The CDR3 bases are TGCGCCAGCAGCTTGGGGCAGAGCTCCTACAATGAGCAGTTCTTC. Protein product: CASSLGQSSYNEQFF.

This clonotype has a count of ten or more. The V gene is TRBV12-3 or TRBV12-4, the J gene TRBJ2-1, with TRBD1 as a possible D gene (5 bases). V lost 1 base to trimming and J lost 6 bases, with 13 bases between them. The CDR3 is 15 amino acids. This chain's CDR3 is CASSLVGEGPNEQFF. CDR3 DNA: TGTGCCAGCAGTTTAGTAGGGGAAGGTCCCAATGAGCAGTTCTTC.

Ten or more counts support this clonotype. J is TRBJ1-6 and V is TRBV12-3 or TRBV12-4, with TRBD1 matching 8 bases. The ends lost 6 bases at V and 7 bases at J; junction bases unmatched: 5. This CDR3 spans 14 amino acids. CDR3 sequence reads: CASSQGQENSPLHF. CDR3 DNA: TGTGCCAGCAGCCAGGGACAGGAAAATTCACCCCTCCACTTT.